Below are 11 T cell receptor beta chains sequenced from a single sample in a study of CD8 T cells in Susac syndrome. RNA in amounts of about 0.5 to 1 ug was reverse transcribed with random hexamers. MiXCR, applied by TCRdb to the immunoSEQ multiplex PCR reads, yields one record per CDR3 protein. Of about 80,000 distinct CDR3 sequences in the sample, about 93% were seen once. Sequenced material: CD8+ T cells from PBMCs. The source is a human donor in good health.

The chain combines TRBV5-4 with TRBJ1-1; the D gene is possibly TRBD1 (5 bases). The V end lost 4 bases, the J end lost 6 bases, and 10 bases lay between the germline ends. The CDR3 has 12 residues. CDR1 is SGHNT and CDR2 is YYREEE in the germline V gene (reference sequence). Here the CDR3 reads CASSMGRAEAFF. The CDR3 DNA reads TGTGCCAGCAGCATGGGCAGGGCTGAAGCTTTCTTT.

Comments on this clonotype: One end of the junction does not line up with germline, which may come from a read error. In DNA, the CDR3 is TGTGCCAGCAGTCCCGGGCTGTTT. Amino acids: CASSPGLF. The chain couples TRBV12-3 or TRBV12-4 to TRBJ2-2, with unresolved D. CDR3 size: 8 residues.

CDR3 loop: CASSQDRPGSHEQYF. CDR3 bases: TGTGCCAGCAGCCAAGATCGGCCCGGGTCCCACGAGCAGTACTTC. V is TRBV3-1 and J is TRBJ2-7; D uncertain. The CDR3 loop spans 15 amino acids. Trimming left V 0 bases short and J 5 bases short, with 14 bases between. CDR1 is LGHDT, CDR2 YNNKEL, per germline (reference sequence).

V usage is TRBV27 and J usage is TRBJ2-7; tentatively, D is TRBD2 (6 bases). The germline V gene has CDR1 MNHEY and CDR2 SMNVEV (reference sequence). V lost 0 bases to trimming and J lost 6 bases, with 9 bases between them. CDR3 length: 13 residues. CDR3 in DNA: TGTGCCAGCAGTTTATCGAGGGGAGGCGAGCAGTACTTC. As protein: CASSLSRGGEQYF.

The chain uses TRBV27 and TRBJ1-1, with unresolved D. Germline V gene sequence: CDR1 MNHEY, CDR2 SMNVEV (reference sequence). The CDR3 has 13 residues. V was shortened by 5 bases and J by 0 bases, with 7 bases between the two germline ends. This CDR3 reads CASSMTLNTEAFF. CDR3 sequence (DNA): TGTGCCAGCAGTATGACATTGAACACTGAAGCTTTCTTT.

The rearrangement joins TRBV5-4 to TRBJ2-3; D may be TRBD2 (5 bases). CDR3 length: 14 residues. The germline V gene has CDR1 SGHNT and CDR2 YYREEE (reference sequence). Trimming removed 3 bases at V and 6 bases at J, with 14 bases between. The DNA for the CDR3 is TGTGCCAGCAGCTCTAGTGACGGGATGGATACGCAGTATTTT. Translated: CASSSSDGMDTQYF. The whole variable domain, remainder taken from reference TRBV5-4 and TRBJ2-3, is ETGVTQSPTHLIKTRGQQVTLRCSSQSGHNTVSWYQQALGQGPQFIFQYYREEENGRGNFPPRFSGLQFPNYSSELNVNALELDDSALYLCASSSSDGMDTQYFGPGTRLTVL.

The chain recombines TRBV7-7 with TRBJ2-1; TRBD2 might be the D (6 bases). V shed 4 bases and J shed 7 bases, with 11 bases lying between them. Germline CDR1 reads SSHAT; CDR2 reads FNYEAQ (reference sequence). The CDR3 has 13 amino acids. The CDR3 region has the DNA TGTGCCAGCAGCTGGAGGCGGGGAAATGAGCAGTTCTTC. It specifies CASSWRRGNEQFF.

CDR3 sequence (DNA): TGTGCCAGCAGTTTTTTCCCCGGCCAAGAGACCCAGTACTTC. It encodes CASSFFPGQETQYF. V and J are TRBV27 and TRBJ2-5; D is ambiguous. Looked up from germline, CDR1 is MNHEY and CDR2 is SMNVEV (reference sequence). With 3 bases removed from V and 1 base from J, the gap between germline ends came to 9 bases. The CDR3 spans 14 residues.

This chain connects TRBV20-1 to TRBJ2-7; D is possibly TRBD1 (6 bases). The CDR3 sequence is 14 residues long. The V gene's germline CDR1 is DFQATT and CDR2 SNEGSKA (reference sequence). Trimming cost V 1 base and J 3 bases, with 13 bases left between them. CDR3 residues: CSARGPTGDYEQYV. In DNA form, the CDR3 reads TGCAGTGCTAGAGGACCGACAGGTGACTACGAGCAGTACGTC.

This chain connects TRBV20-1 to TRBJ2-7; a possible D gene is TRBD2 (6 bases). Trimming cost V 6 bases and J 1 base, with 10 bases left between them. The CDR3 sequence is 12 residues long. Germline V gives CDR1 DFQATT, CDR2 SNEGSKA (reference sequence). This chain's CDR3 is CSAPGESYEQYV. DNA for the CDR3: TGCAGTGCCCCGGGGGAGTCCTACGAGCAGTACGTC.

V and J are TRBV4-3 and TRBJ2-5, with D unresolved. CDR1 LGHNA and CDR2 YSLEER come from the germline V gene. Trimming removed 0 bases at V and 5 bases at J, with 10 bases between. The CDR3 sequence is 14 residues long. The CDR3 DNA follows: TGCGCCAGCAGCCAAGAAGGAGCCAGGGAGACCCAGTACTTC. Translating gives CASSQEGARETQYF.